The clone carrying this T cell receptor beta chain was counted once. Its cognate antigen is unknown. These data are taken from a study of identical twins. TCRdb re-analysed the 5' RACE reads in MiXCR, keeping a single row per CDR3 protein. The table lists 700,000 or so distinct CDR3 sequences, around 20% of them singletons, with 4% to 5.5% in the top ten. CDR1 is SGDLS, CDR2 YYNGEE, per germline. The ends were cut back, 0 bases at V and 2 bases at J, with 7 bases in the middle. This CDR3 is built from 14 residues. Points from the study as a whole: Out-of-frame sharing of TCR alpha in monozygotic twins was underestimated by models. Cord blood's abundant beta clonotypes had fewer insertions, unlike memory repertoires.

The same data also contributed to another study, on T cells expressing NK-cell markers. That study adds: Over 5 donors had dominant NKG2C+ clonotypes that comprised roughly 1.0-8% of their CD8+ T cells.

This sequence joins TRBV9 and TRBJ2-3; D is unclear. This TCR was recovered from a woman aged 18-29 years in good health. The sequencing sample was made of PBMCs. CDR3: CASSVEGNTDTQYF. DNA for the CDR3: TGTGCCAGCAGCGTAGAAGGGAACACAGATACGCAGTATTTT.